The present T cell receptor beta chain was sequenced within a study of control samples from healthy donors and cancer patients. This clone showed up just once. This CDR3 has 14 residues. Germline CDR1 reads SGHDN; CDR2 reads FVKESK. The germline V and J ends were trimmed by 3 bases and 5 bases, with 14 bases remaining between them. Produced via immunoSEQ multiplex PCR; TCRdb's table is partial and in-frame only. The sample contains some 82,000 clones, 70% to 85% of which appear only once. Material: PBMCs. The rearrangement links TRBV14 to TRBJ2-7, with D perhaps TRBD2 (7 bases). The receptor's source is a man aged 60-69 years with head and neck cancer. The CDR3 protein is CASSQGLYRDEQYF. CDR3 coding DNA: TGTGCCAGCAGCCAGGGACTATACAGGGACGAGCAGTACTTC.